This entry describes one T cell receptor (beta chain). Its target is unknown. The data were obtained in a study of regulatory T cells in long-lasting Graves disease. Time point in this sample: persistent/refractory GD, antithyroid drugs over 5 years with positive TRAb. From RNA extracted from PBMCs, the TCR library was made. Staff drew approximately 9.3 milliliters of peripheral blood into EDTA tubes. V gave up 5 bases and J gave up 2 bases, with 16 bases separating them. The V gene's germline CDR1 is SGHTA and CDR2 FQGNSA. The CDR3 extends over 15 amino acids. Study-level points and caveats: Favored usage of TRBV28, TRBJ1-2 and TRBJ2-5 was recorded in persistent disease. The analysis examined peripheral blood only and excluded thyroid tissue.

CDR3-region Arm-PCR and iRepertoire HTBI primers produced the TCR beta libraries. TCRdb redid the calling of the multiplex PCR reads with MiXCR, one entry per CDR3 protein. Among approximately 440,000 distinct CDR3 sequences, 20% to 25% were seen once, and the ten largest hold around 26%. The V and J genes are TRBV7-2 and TRBJ2-7, with D tentatively TRBD2 (6 bases). Sequencing was performed on peripheral blood mononuclear cells (PBMCs), taken when the disease was refractory, from a patient treated with antithyroid drugs. The receptor was isolated from a female donor with Graves disease. DNA of the CDR3: TGTGCCAGCAGCCCTCTAGTCGGGAGCCCCTACGAGCAGTACTTC. Its protein is CASSPLVGSPYEQYF. The full variable domain, completed using reference TRBV7-2 and TRBJ2-7, is GAGVSQSPSNKVTEKGKDVELRCDPISGHTALYWYRQSLGQGLEFLIYFQGNSAPDKSGLPSDRFSAERTGGSVSTLTIQRTQQEDSAVYLCASSPLVGSPYEQYFGPGTRLTVT.